This T cell receptor (beta chain) was sequenced in a study of spatial heterogeneity in lung cancer. This clonotype was detected only a few times. Its target is not known. A much larger clone lies a single base off, so this may be a read error. The time point denotes: sample taken at primary tumor resection. The sequenced material consisted of unsorted whole RNA from tumor, nontumor lung or frozen PBMC. Untreated early-stage non-small cell lung cancer patients, 55 to 85 in total, were the donors. Broader study findings: Ubiquitous expanded tumor TCRs showed up in blood more at resection than follow-up.

All TCR cDNA molecules were individually tagged with a unique molecular identifier. TCRdb processed the 5' RACE reads anew with MiXCR; each CDR3 protein has one entry. Of thousands of distinct CDR3 sequences in the sample, roughly 5.6% were seen once. The material was PBMCs, obtained at surgery. This clonotype originated in a male donor with early-stage non-small cell lung cancer.

As DNA, the CDR3 is TGTGCCAGCAGCTTTCTCTACGAGCAGTACTTC. Amino acids: CASSFLYEQYF. The genes are TRBV7-2 and TRBJ2-7; D ambiguous. The V gene's germline CDR1 is SGHTA and CDR2 FQGNSA. The CDR3 is 11 residues long. V dropped 3 bases and J dropped 3 bases, with 3 bases sitting between them.